A single sample gave rise to the 20 T cell receptor beta chains below, sequenced in a study of blood T cell repertoires in COVID-19. Repertoires were generated with immunoSEQ multiplex PCR, while TCRdb's copy carries only in-frame clones and drops some. The data hold about 280,000 clones, with approximately 86% observed a single time. The sample taken for sequencing was peripheral blood. These receptors came from a woman between 50 and 59 years old who had recovered from COVID-19.

The chain recombines TRBV28 with TRBJ2-7; TRBD1 matches 7 bases. Germline V gives CDR1 MDHEN, CDR2 SYDVKM. V was pared by 7 bases and J by 2 bases, with 8 bases of the junction left unmatched. The CDR3 runs 14 residues. This chain's CDR3 is CASKGARETYEQYF. For the CDR3, the DNA is TGTGCCAGCAAGGGGGCACGAGAGACCTACGAGCAGTACTTC.

A note on this clone: An end of the junction differs from the germline gene, which may be a read error. The gene calls are TRBV19 and TRBJ2-1; 8 bases are a match to TRBD2. Germline CDR1 and CDR2: LNHDA and SQIVND (reference sequence). This CDR3 spans 15 amino acids. For the CDR3, the DNA is TGTGCCAGTAGCCCAAGCGGGAGCTCCCACAATGAGCAGTTCTTC. Protein sequence: CASSPSGSSHNEQFF.

This clone was seen only once. The CDR3 loop is CASSYPPGTVSYEQYF. Here the CDR3 DNA reads TGTGCCAGCAGTTACCCGCCGGGGACAGTCTCCTACGAGCAGTACTTC. The chain joins TRBV6-5 to TRBJ2-7; 7 nucleotides line up with TRBD1. Germline CDR1 reads MNHEY; CDR2 reads SVGAGI. Trimming removed 2 bases from V and 0 bases from J; junction bases left unmatched: 7. The CDR3 is 16 amino acids.

V and J are TRBV6-2 or TRBV6-3 and TRBJ1-1; 9 bases fit TRBD1. Germline-derived CDR1 and CDR2 are MNHEY and SVGEGT. The CDR3 is made up of 16 amino acids. The V and J ends lost 2 bases and 1 base, in that order; junction bases with no gene match: 5. CDR3 sequence reads: CASSYQWTGENTEAFF. In nucleotides, the CDR3 is TGTGCCAGCAGTTACCAATGGACAGGGGAGAACACTGAAGCTTTCTTT.

This chain connects TRBV7-9 to TRBJ1-1; D is possibly TRBD1 (5 bases). Germline V gene lookup returns CDR1 SEHNR and CDR2 FQNEAQ (reference sequence). V lost 4 bases and J 1 base, leaving 7 bases between the germline ends. The CDR3 is 13 amino acids. CDR3 coding DNA: TGTGCCAGCAGCTACACAGGGAACACTGAAGCTTTCTTT. It specifies CASSYTGNTEAFF.

J is TRBJ2-7 and V is TRBV19; possibly TRBD1 for D (5 bases). The CDR3 is 13 amino acids. The V end lost 3 bases, the J end lost 6 bases, and 12 bases lay between the germline ends. Germline-derived CDR1 and CDR2 are LNHDA and SQIVND (reference sequence). The CDR3 is CASSIQGLGEQYF. The CDR3 DNA reads TGTGCCAGTAGTATCCAGGGTTTGGGCGAGCAGTACTTC.

The chain has TRBV5-4 and TRBJ2-1, with 7 bases aligning to TRBD1. This CDR3 is 13 amino acids long. Germline-derived CDR1 and CDR2 are SGHNT and YYREEE (reference sequence). Germline trimming cut 4 bases from V and 8 bases from J; bases unmatched to any gene: 6. In DNA form, the CDR3 reads TGTGCCAGCAGCCCCACAACAGGGGATGAGCAGTTCTTC. Protein product: CASSPTTGDEQFF.

The J gene is TRBJ2-7, the V gene TRBV28; 7 bases fit TRBD1. CDR1 MDHEN and CDR2 SYDVKM come from the germline V gene. CDR3 length: 15 amino acids. After removal of 3 bases from V and 1 base from J, the junction contained 6 bases not matched to a gene. The chain's CDR3 is CASSLPTGLSYEQYF. The CDR3 nucleotides are TGTGCCAGCAGTTTGCCGACAGGGCTATCCTACGAGCAGTACTTC.

This chain uses TRBV5-4 with TRBJ1-2, with 8 nucleotides matching TRBD1. CDR1 is SGHNT, CDR2 YYREEE, per germline (reference sequence). This CDR3 region has 14 residues. Trimming took 4 bases from V and 4 from J; bases not matched to a gene: 6. The DNA of the CDR3 is TGTGCCAGCAGCCTGGCCGGGACAGGCTATGGCTACACCTTC. It is translated as CASSLAGTGYGYTF.

This CDR3 reads CASSQDWELTQYF. CDR3 in DNA: TGCGCCAGCAGCCAAGATTGGGAGCTAACGCAGTATTTT. This chain joins TRBV4-3 and TRBJ2-3; a weak D match, TRBD2 (5 bases). Germline CDR1 reads LGHNA; CDR2 reads YSLEER. Trimming removed 0 bases at V and 9 bases at J, with 10 bases between. The CDR3 covers 13 residues.

The rearrangement uses TRBV19 and TRBJ1-1; D not certain. Trimming removed 3 bases at V and 10 bases at J, with 12 bases between. The CDR3 extends over 12 amino acids. Germline V lookup: CDR1 LNHDA, CDR2 SQIVND (reference sequence). CDR3 coding DNA: TGTGCCAGTAGTATGGCGGGGTTTGTAGCTTTCTTT. Amino acids: CASSMAGFVAFF.

This clone has just one count. The gene calls are TRBV18 and TRBJ2-2; 11 bases line up with TRBD1. V lost 5 bases and J lost 4; bases outside the gene matches: 3. This CDR3 has 15 amino acids. The germline V gene has CDR1 KGHSH and CDR2 LQKENI. The CDR3 DNA reads TGTGCCAGCTCAACCGGGACAGGGGGCACCGGGGAGCTGTTTTTT. Protein: CASSTGTGGTGELFF.

The CDR3 here is CASSLGGPYSPHSPLHF. The CDR3 region has the DNA TGTGCCAGCAGCTTGGGAGGCCCCTATTCCCCCCATTCACCCCTCCACTTT. The chain is built from TRBV5-4 and TRBJ1-6, with unresolved D. With 0 bases removed from V and 8 bases from J, the gap between germline ends came to 18 bases. From germline, CDR1 is SGHNT and CDR2 YYREEE (reference sequence). CDR3 size: 17 residues.

The CDR3 DNA reads as TGTGCCACCAGCAGGCGACAGGCGGATGGCTACACCTTC. This gives the protein CATSRRQADGYTF. The rearrangement joins TRBV15 to TRBJ1-2; D is possibly TRBD1 (6 bases). Germline V lookup: CDR1 LNHNV, CDR2 YYDKDF (reference sequence). The V end lost 3 bases, the J end lost 6 bases, and 11 bases lay between the germline ends. The CDR3 loop spans 13 amino acids.

The chain is built from TRBV4-1 and TRBJ2-7; TRBD2 aligns across 10 bases. The CDR3 runs 15 residues. V shed 1 base and J 4 bases; nucleotides not matched to a gene: 4. Germline V gene sequence: CDR1 MGHRA, CDR2 YSYEKL. The CDR3 loop is CASSQVLAGRYEQYF. For the CDR3, the DNA is TGCGCCAGCAGCCAAGTACTAGCGGGGAGGTACGAGCAGTACTTC.

V usage is TRBV2 and J usage is TRBJ1-2, with TRBD1 matching over 10 bases. Trimming at V came to 6 bases and at J to 3 bases, leaving 10 bases not matched to a gene. In germline, CDR1 is SNHLY, CDR2 FYNNEI. CDR3 length equals 16 residues. The CDR3 nucleotides read TGTGCCAGCAGGGGGCGAAGGGGACAGGGGCACTATGGCTACACCTTC. Protein product: CASRGRRGQGHYGYTF.

This clone appeared once. The chain uses TRBV12-3 or TRBV12-4 and TRBJ2-5; a possible D gene is TRBD2 (5 bases). The length of the CDR3 is 13 residues. Trimming took 3 bases from V and 5 from J, leaving 10 bases between them. The CDR3 nucleotides read TGTGCCAGCAGTTTTATACTAGTGGAGACCCAGTACTTC. This sequence encodes CASSFILVETQYF.

The V and J genes are TRBV7-8 and TRBJ1-1; D unresolved. Looked up from germline, CDR1 is SGHVS and CDR2 is FQNEAQ. This CDR3 region has 13 residues. V was cut by 6 bases and J by 1 base, with 9 bases left in between. The CDR3 DNA follows: TGTGCCAGCAGACTAGTGGAGAACACTGAAGCTTTCTTT. This gives the protein CASRLVENTEAFF. Using reference TRBV7-8 and TRBJ1-1 for the parts outside the CDR3, the full variable domain is GAGVSQSPRYKVAKRGQDVALRCDPISGHVSLFWYQQALGQGPEFLTYFQNEAQLDKSGLPSDRFFAERPEGSVSTLKIQRTQQEDSAVYLCASRLVENTEAFFGQGTRLTVV.

This chain uses TRBV3-1 (or the pseudogene TRBV3-2) with TRBJ1-1; the match to TRBD1 covers 9 bases. The V segment lost 6 bases and the J segment 4 bases; nucleotides outside the gene matches: 6. Germline-derived CDR1 and CDR2 are LGHDT and YNNKEL (reference sequence). The CDR3 totals 14 residues. CDR3 protein: CASSLTQGATEAFF. The CDR3 DNA follows: TGTGCCAGCAGTCTTACACAGGGGGCCACTGAAGCTTTCTTT.

The rearrangement joins TRBV3-1 (or the pseudogene TRBV3-2) to TRBJ1-2, with unresolved D. This CDR3 comprises 14 residues. V gave up 0 bases and J gave up 2 bases, with 7 bases separating them. CDR1 and CDR2 (germline): LGHDT, YNNKEL (reference sequence). The CDR3 sequence is CASSQDPRNYGYTF. CDR3 DNA: TGTGCCAGCAGCCAAGATCCCAGGAACTATGGCTACACCTTC.